One and the same sample provided the 18 T cell receptor beta chains below, sequenced in a study of blood T cell repertoires in COVID-19 (dated by TCRdb to the early 2020s). To prepare the library, the immunoSEQ multiplex PCR assay was applied. What TCRdb holds here is the immuneACCESS table cut down to in-frame rearrangements. Part of the clones is not present; checked against another copy, under half of the missing clones reflect an unresolved V gene, and the others are unexplained. For this sample there are around 250,000 clones; around 86% appear just once. About 2.1% of the sample rests with the top ten. Sample: PBMCs or T cells enriched from blood (not recorded which). These receptors all come from a woman aged 45-59 years who had recovered from COVID-19.

This clone was seen only a few times. The chain is built from TRBV28 and TRBJ2-1; D remains ambiguous. Germline lookup yields CDR1 MDHEN and CDR2 SYDVKM. The CDR3 loop spans 12 amino acids. Between the trimmed V and J ends, which lost 6 bases and 6 bases, there was a span of 9 bases. The CDR3 bases are TGTGCCAGCAGCCCGGGTGGCAATGAGCAGTTCTTC. Its protein is CASSPGGNEQFF. Full variable domain (outside the CDR3, taken from reference TRBV28 and TRBJ2-1): DVKVTQSSRYLVKRTGEKVFLECVQDMDHENMFWYRQDPGLGLRLIYFSYDVKMKEKGDIPEGYSVSREKKERFSLILESASTNQTSMYLCASSPGGNEQFFGPGTRLTVL.

The V and J genes are TRBV3-1 (or the pseudogene TRBV3-2) and TRBJ2-7; D is possibly TRBD1 (6 bases). Trimming removed 1 base at V and 2 bases at J, with 12 bases between. Germline CDR1 is LGHDT and CDR2 is YNNKEL (reference sequence). The CDR3 is 15 residues long. The CDR3 loop is CASSQGQVLAYEQYF. The CDR3 region has the DNA TGTGCCAGCAGCCAAGGACAGGTGTTAGCCTACGAGCAGTACTTC.

The table lists this clone with a count of one. V gene TRBV4-3 combines with J gene TRBJ1-5; D is unresolved. Deletions cut 0 bases from V and 7 bases from J, with 7 bases between. The CDR3 spans 13 residues. Germline V gives CDR1 LGHNA, CDR2 YSLEER. The CDR3 DNA follows: TGCGCCAGCAGCCAAGACTTGTTCCAGCCCCAGCATTTT. This gives the protein CASSQDLFQPQHF.

This chain joins TRBV7-2 and TRBJ1-2, with 7 positions matching TRBD1. Germline values: CDR1 SGHTA, CDR2 FQGNSA. The CDR3 has 15 amino acids. The V and J ends lost 1 base and 7 bases, in that order; junction bases with no gene match: 9. The CDR3: CASSLVWDSITGYTF. The DNA for the CDR3 is TGTGCCAGCAGCTTAGTTTGGGACAGCATTACTGGCTACACCTTC.

As concerns this clone: Germline is not matched at one junction end, which may reflect a read error. The V call is TRBV18, the J call TRBJ1-2; 7 bases are shared with TRBD1. The germline V gene has CDR1 KGHSH and CDR2 LQKENI. This CDR3 has 16 residues. CDR3 sequence reads: CASSPRGTDANYGYTF. Written as DNA, the CDR3 is TGTGCCAGCTCTCCACGAGGGACAGACGCTAACTATGGCTACACCTTC.

V gene TRBV9 combines with J gene TRBJ1-2, with D unresolved. V lost 4 bases, J lost 8 bases, and 18 bases lay in between. The CDR3 contains 14 residues. The germline gives CDR1 SGDLS, CDR2 YYNGEE. CDR3 residues: CASSPSTLTGGYTF. The CDR3 nucleotides read TGTGCCAGCAGCCCCTCGACTTTAACGGGAGGCTACACCTTC. The variable domain in full, completed from reference TRBV9 and TRBJ1-2, reads DSGVTQTPKHLITATGQRVTLRCSPRSGDLSVYWYQQSLDQGLQFLIQYYNGEERAKGNILERFSAQQFPDLHSELNLSSLELGDSALYFCASSPSTLTGGYTFGSGTRLTVV.

The genes are TRBV4-2 and TRBJ2-7; 11 positions match TRBD2. The CDR3 has 16 amino acids. CDR1 is LGHNA and CDR2 is YNFKEQ in the germline V gene. The V gene end was trimmed by 0 bases and the J gene end by 6 bases; junction bases not matched to a gene: 7. The CDR3 region has the DNA TGTGCCAGCAGCCAAGATTCAGGTAGCGGGAGGGGCGAGCAGTACTTC. It translates to CASSQDSGSGRGEQYF.

This clone was seen only a few times. The V gene is TRBV6-5, the J gene TRBJ2-5, with D perhaps TRBD1 (6 bases). CDR1 and CDR2 from the germline V gene are MNHEY and SVGAGI. The CDR3 totals 13 residues. V gave up 6 bases and J gave up 5 bases, with 13 bases separating them. The CDR3 nucleotides read TGTGCCAGCAGGAGAGGGGGTTACGAGACCCAGTACTTC. Translation: CASRRGGYETQYF.

This clone was found once. V gene TRBV30 combines with J gene TRBJ2-7; TRBD2 agrees at 12 bases. CDR3 length: 20 amino acids. The junction had 20 bases not matched to a gene; V was cut back by 0 bases and J by 5 bases. Germline V gene data show CDR1 as GTSNPN and CDR2 as SVGIG (reference sequence). The CDR3 is CAWSVPPAGWGTSGRDEQYF. Here the CDR3 DNA reads TGTGCCTGGAGTGTACCCCCGGCTGGGTGGGGGACTAGCGGGCGCGACGAGCAGTACTTC.

This clone has a single count. The chain uses TRBV4-1 and TRBJ2-3; TRBD1 matches 8 bases. Germline values: CDR1 MGHRA, CDR2 YSYEKL. The V segment lost 1 base and the J segment 5 bases; nucleotides outside the gene matches: 8. The CDR3 contains 16 residues. CDR3 nucleotides: TGCGCCAGCAGCCAAGCAAGGGCAGGGGGCCAAGATACGCAGTATTTT. This encodes CASSQARAGGQDTQYF.

The chain couples TRBV5-6 to TRBJ2-7; TRBD2 matches 8 bases. There are 14 residues in the CDR3. Germline V gene data show CDR1 as SGHDT and CDR2 as YYEEEE. Losses at the gene ends were 5 bases for V and 3 bases for J; bases not matched to a gene: 7. This CDR3 reads CASRRRGGLYEQYF. The CDR3 region has the DNA TGTGCCAGCAGAAGACGGGGGGGCCTCTACGAGCAGTACTTC.

The chain combines TRBV6-1 with TRBJ2-3; TRBD2 agrees at 10 bases. There are 17 residues in the CDR3. Germline lookup yields CDR1 MNHNS and CDR2 SASEGT. V lost 4 bases to trimming and J lost 3 bases; unmatched junction nucleotides: 10. The CDR3 DNA sequence: TGTGCCAGCAGTGCCCAGCGGGGGGGCTCAAAAACAGATACGCAGTATTTT. Protein: CASSAQRGGSKTDTQYF.

J is TRBJ1-1 and V is TRBV6-2 or TRBV6-3; 9 nucleotides match TRBD1. The germline V gene encodes CDR1 MNHEY and CDR2 SVGEGT. The CDR3 runs to 14 residues. Trimming cost V 5 bases and J 6 bases; bases outside gene matches: 7. Here the CDR3 DNA reads TGTGCCAGCAGTCGACAGGGGGAAGTGGCTGAAGCTTTCTTT. Encoded protein: CASSRQGEVAEAFF.

The genes are TRBV7-2 and TRBJ2-7, with 9 bases aligning to TRBD1. V was clipped by 5 bases and J by 2 bases; unmatched bases: 7. This CDR3 spans 15 amino acids. Per the germline V gene, CDR1 is SGHTA and CDR2 is FQGNSA. DNA for the CDR3: TGTGCCAGCAGCCCGCGGACAGGGGCAGCCTACGAGCAGTACTTC. Encoded protein: CASSPRTGAAYEQYF.

The genes are TRBV7-2 and TRBJ1-2; perhaps TRBD1 as D (6 bases). Germline loops: CDR1 SGHTA, CDR2 FQGNSA. V dropped 4 bases and J dropped 7 bases, with 13 bases sitting between them. The length of the CDR3 is 13 residues. CDR3: CASSSQGLGGYTF. The CDR3 bases are TGTGCCAGCAGCTCCCAGGGGTTAGGTGGCTACACCTTC.

The V gene is TRBV28, the J gene TRBJ1-3; the D gene is possibly TRBD1 (5 bases). The CDR3 covers 14 residues. The germline V gene has CDR1 MDHEN and CDR2 SYDVKM. V lost 7 bases, J lost 0 bases, and 10 bases lay in between. In nucleotides, the CDR3 is TGTGCCAGCATAGACAGTGTCTCTGGAAACACCATATATTTT. This translates into CASIDSVSGNTIYF.

The chain combines TRBV4-1 with TRBJ1-5; the match to TRBD1 covers 7 bases. Trimming removed 4 bases from V and 4 bases from J; junction bases left unmatched: 4. The CDR3 has 14 amino acids. The V gene's germline CDR1 is MGHRA and CDR2 YSYEKL. The CDR3 here is CASSPDRKNQPQHF. CDR3 DNA sequence: TGCGCCAGCAGCCCGGACAGGAAAAATCAGCCCCAGCATTTT.

The J gene is TRBJ2-1, the V gene TRBV25-1, with D unclear. Trimming left V 5 bases short and J 7 bases short, with 12 bases between. The germline V gene has CDR1 MGHDK and CDR2 SYGVNS. The length of the CDR3 is 13 residues. CDR3 region: CASSRRRLNEQFF. CDR3 sequence (DNA): TGTGCCAGCAGTCGGAGACGGCTTAATGAGCAGTTCTTC. Full variable domain (missing parts from reference TRBV25-1 and TRBJ2-1): EADIYQTPRYLVIGTGKKITLECSQTMGHDKMYWYQQDPGMELHLIHYSYGVNSTEKGDLSSESTVSRIRTEHFPLTLESARPSHTSQYLCASSRRRLNEQFFGPGTRLTVL.